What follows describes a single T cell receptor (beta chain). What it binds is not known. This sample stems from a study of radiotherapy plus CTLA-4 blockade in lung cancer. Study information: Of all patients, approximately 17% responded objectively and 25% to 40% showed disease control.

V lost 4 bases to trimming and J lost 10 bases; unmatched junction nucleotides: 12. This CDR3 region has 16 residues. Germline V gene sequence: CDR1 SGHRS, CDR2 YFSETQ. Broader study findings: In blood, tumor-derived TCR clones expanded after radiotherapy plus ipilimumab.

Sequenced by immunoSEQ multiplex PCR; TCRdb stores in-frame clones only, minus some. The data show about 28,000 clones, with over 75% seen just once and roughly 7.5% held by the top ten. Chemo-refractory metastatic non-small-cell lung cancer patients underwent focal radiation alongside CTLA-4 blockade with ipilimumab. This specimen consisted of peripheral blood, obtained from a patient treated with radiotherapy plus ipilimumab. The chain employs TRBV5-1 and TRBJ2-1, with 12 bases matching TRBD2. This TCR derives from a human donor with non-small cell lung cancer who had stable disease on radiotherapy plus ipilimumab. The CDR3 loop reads CASSPDPSGGAREQFF. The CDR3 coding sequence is TGCGCCAGCAGCCCCGACCCTAGCGGGGGGGCGCGGGAGCAGTTCTTC.